This T cell receptor beta chain originates from a study of T cell clonality in common variable immunodeficiency. The sample holds many counts of this clone. Sequencing ends 3 residues short of the CDR3 end; the germline J gene provides the rest. Profiled with immunoSEQ multiplex PCR; TCRdb holds only in-frame clones, not every one. Sampling found over 35,000 clones, none seen once. CDR3 length: 15 residues. Germline V gene lookup returns CDR1 DFQATT and CDR2 SNEGSKA (reference sequence). With 0 bases clipped from V and 9 bases from J, the junction kept 8 bases outside the gene matches. This TCR was recovered from a person aged 18 to 75 in good health. V usage is TRBV20-1 and J usage is TRBJ2-4, with 10 positions matching TRBD2. Sequencing was performed on peripheral blood mononuclear cells. Here the CDR3 reads CSARDLAGVEGIQYF. The sequenced CDR3 bases are TGCAGTGCTAGAGATCTAGCGGGAGTTGAGGGCATT.